This T cell receptor beta chain originates from a study of blood T cells in healthy people across ages. Notes on the study in general: Long-lived donors exceeded aged donors in naive CD4+ cells and diversity.

A second PCR of about 7 to 12 cycles used a sample-barcoded 5' primer and a J-beta primer mix. MiXCR, applied by TCRdb to the 5' RACE reads, yields one record per CDR3 protein. Of under 1,000,000 distinct CDR3 sequences in the sample, around 45% were seen once. Aged roughly 6 to 90, donors were systemically healthy Caucasians from Russia. Notes on this clonotype: The antigen is unknown. One base away lies a much larger clone, so this may be a sequencing read error.

Germline assignment: CDR1 WNHNN and CDR2 SYGVQD (reference sequence). This CDR3 is 14 amino acids long. Deletions cut 6 bases from V and 7 bases from J, with 18 bases between. The chain employs TRBV10-1 and TRBJ1-2, with TRBD1 as a possible D gene (6 bases). Sample: blood. The receptor was isolated from a man aged 80 or over in good health. CDR3 protein: CASRLGRGLRGYTF. CDR3 DNA: TGCGCCAGCAGGTTAGGCAGGGGTTTACGTGGCTACACCTTC.